Below are 14 T cell receptor beta chains sequenced from a single sample in a study of blood T cell repertoires in COVID-19. Libraries were prepared by immunoSEQ multiplex PCR; TCRdb keeps only in-frame clonotypes and omits some of them. The table records 80,000 or so clones, around 82% of them present only once. Sequencing used peripheral blood. The receptors stem from a man in his 60s with acute or convalescent COVID-19.

CDR3 nucleotides: TGTGCCAGCACCCGGCGGTTTGACTATGGCTACACCTTC. Its protein is CASTRRFDYGYTF. The chain is built from TRBV21-1 and TRBJ1-2. TRBV21-1 is labeled a pseudogene. The CDR3 contains 13 residues.

The rearrangement joins TRBV28 to TRBJ2-3; 7 bases line up with TRBD2. Germline CDR1 MDHEN, CDR2 SYDVKM. The CDR3 spans 14 residues. V was pared by 6 bases and J by 4 bases, with 7 bases of the junction left unmatched. CDR3 region: CASSPGGRADTQYF. CDR3 nucleotide sequence: TGTGCCAGCAGCCCGGGGGGAAGGGCAGATACGCAGTATTTT.

This chain joins TRBV24-1 and TRBJ2-2, with TRBD2 as a possible D gene (6 bases). The germline gives CDR1 KGHDR, CDR2 SFDVKD. Trimming cost V 4 bases and J 4 bases, with 15 bases left between them. The CDR3 covers 16 residues. The CDR3 here is CATSDPEAGTTGELFF. In DNA, the CDR3 is TGTGCCACCAGTGACCCCGAGGCGGGGACCACCGGGGAGCTGTTTTTT.

The chain joins TRBV19 to TRBJ2-7, with 8 nucleotides matching TRBD1. The V gene's germline CDR1 is LNHDA and CDR2 SQIVND (reference sequence). V dropped 5 bases and J dropped 7; count of bases not matched to a gene: 16. The CDR3 has 16 residues. For the CDR3, the DNA is TGTGCCAGTAGTCTGAAGACCGGGACAGGTCCTCAAGAGCAGTACTTC. This sequence encodes CASSLKTGTGPQEQYF.

The chain joins TRBV7-2 to TRBJ2-3; 10 nucleotides line up with TRBD2. Germline CDR1 and CDR2: SGHTA and FQGNSA. The CDR3 runs 18 residues. The junction had 9 bases not matched to a gene; V was cut back by 2 bases and J by 1 base. The CDR3 here is CASSLTASGRGGTDTQYF. The CDR3, as DNA: TGTGCCAGCAGCTTAACGGCTAGCGGGAGAGGAGGCACAGATACGCAGTATTTT.

The chain recombines TRBV7-8 with TRBJ1-5; D call uncertain. With 5 bases removed from V and 0 bases from J, the gap between germline ends came to 11 bases. Germline CDR1 and CDR2: SGHVS and FQNEAQ. The CDR3 totals 15 residues. CDR3 amino acids: CASSHRGFSNQPQHF. CDR3 sequence (DNA): TGTGCCAGCAGCCACCGGGGTTTTAGCAATCAGCCCCAGCATTTT. Full variable domain (rest looked up from reference TRBV7-8 and TRBJ1-5): GAGVSQSPRYKVAKRGQDVALRCDPISGHVSLFWYQQALGQGPEFLTYFQNEAQLDKSGLPSDRFFAERPEGSVSTLKIQRTQQEDSAVYLCASSHRGFSNQPQHFGDGTRLSIL.

The CDR3 bases are TGTGCCAGCAGCCTGACGACAGGGTATGGCTACACCTTC. This sequence encodes CASSLTTGYGYTF. V gene TRBV3-1 (or the pseudogene TRBV3-2) combines with J gene TRBJ1-2; 7 bases map to TRBD1. V lost 4 bases to trimming and J lost 5 bases; unmatched junction nucleotides: 4. This CDR3 contains 13 residues. Per the germline V gene, CDR1 is LGHDT and CDR2 is YNNKEL (reference sequence).

The CDR3 here is CASSVVSSGTIYF. The CDR3 DNA reads as TGTGCCAGCAGCGTAGTTTCTTCCGGCACCATATATTTT. The chain employs TRBV9 and TRBJ1-3; D not resolved. Germline CDR1 and CDR2: SGDLS and YYNGEE. The CDR3 contains 13 residues. V lost 0 bases and J 9 bases, leaving 10 bases between the germline ends.

CDR3 protein: CASRSGWAGELFF. The CDR3 region has the DNA TGTGCCAGCAGGTCAGGGTGGGCCGGGGAGCTGTTTTTT. The chain employs TRBV12-3 or TRBV12-4 and TRBJ2-2; a possible D gene is TRBD1 (5 bases). Deletions cut 6 bases from V and 6 bases from J, with 11 bases between. The CDR3 sequence is 13 residues long.

This sequence joins TRBV4-1 and TRBJ2-5; 9 bases line up with TRBD2. Germline assignment: CDR1 MGHRA and CDR2 YSYEKL. Unmatched junction bases numbered 2, after V lost 4 bases and J lost 5 bases. CDR3 length: 13 residues. CDR3 sequence reads: CASSLGTSETQYF. The CDR3 DNA sequence: TGCGCCAGCAGCCTCGGGACTAGCGAGACCCAGTACTTC.

This chain uses TRBV12-3 or TRBV12-4 with TRBJ1-6; tentatively, D is TRBD1 (5 bases). The V gene lost 3 bases and the J gene lost 9 bases, with 6 bases spanning the gap. The CDR3 runs 12 residues. CDR3 protein: CASSLGGSPLHF. In DNA form, the CDR3 reads TGTGCCAGCAGTTTGGGGGGTTCACCCCTCCACTTT.

The chain employs TRBV10-3 and TRBJ2-1, with 12 bases matching TRBD1. The germline V gene has CDR1 ENHRY and CDR2 SYGVKD. Trimming removed 7 bases from V and 10 bases from J; junction bases left unmatched: 11. This CDR3 comprises 15 residues. The CDR3, as DNA: TGTGCCATCAACTCCGGGACAGGGGGCTTAGAGGAGCAGTTCTTC. Translated: CAINSGTGGLEEQFF.

This clone was observed a handful of times. The CDR3 reads CASSFRSGLGANVLTF. The CDR3 DNA reads TGTGCCAGCAGCTTCCGCTCCGGTCTCGGGGCCAACGTCCTGACTTTC. The chain employs TRBV7-9 and TRBJ2-6; D not resolved. The germline CDR1 and CDR2 sequences are SEHNR and FQNEAQ (reference sequence). The CDR3 has 16 amino acids. V was trimmed by 3 bases and J by 4 bases, leaving 13 bases between them. Drawing the rest from reference TRBV7-9 and TRBJ2-6, the complete variable domain is DTGVSQNPRHKITKRGQNVTFRCDPISEHNRLYWYRQTLGQGPEFLTYFQNEAQLEKSRLLSDRFSAERPKGSFSTLEIQRTEQGDSAMYLCASSFRSGLGANVLTFGAGSRLTVL.

This clone was detected only a few times. The chain couples TRBV5-1 to TRBJ1-2; 9 bases line up with TRBD1. CDR1 is SGHRS, CDR2 YFSETQ, per germline. Unmatched junction bases numbered 15, after V lost 4 bases and J lost 14 bases. The CDR3 totals 14 residues. The CDR3: CASSLNFEQGASTF. The CDR3 nucleotides read TGCGCCAGCAGCCTCAACTTCGAACAGGGGGCGAGTACCTTC.